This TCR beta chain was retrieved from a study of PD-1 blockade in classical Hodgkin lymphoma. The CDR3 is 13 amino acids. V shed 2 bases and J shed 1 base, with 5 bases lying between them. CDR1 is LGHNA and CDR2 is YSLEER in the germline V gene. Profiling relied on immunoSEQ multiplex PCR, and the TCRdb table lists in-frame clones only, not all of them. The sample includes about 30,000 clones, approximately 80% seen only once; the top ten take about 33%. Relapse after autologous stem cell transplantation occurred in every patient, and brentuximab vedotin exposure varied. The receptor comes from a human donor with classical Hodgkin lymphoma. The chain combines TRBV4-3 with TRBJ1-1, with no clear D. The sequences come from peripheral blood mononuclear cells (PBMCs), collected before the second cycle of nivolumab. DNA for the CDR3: TGCGCCAGCAGCCAACTTCGGAACACTGAAGCTTTCTTT. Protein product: CASSQLRNTEAFF.